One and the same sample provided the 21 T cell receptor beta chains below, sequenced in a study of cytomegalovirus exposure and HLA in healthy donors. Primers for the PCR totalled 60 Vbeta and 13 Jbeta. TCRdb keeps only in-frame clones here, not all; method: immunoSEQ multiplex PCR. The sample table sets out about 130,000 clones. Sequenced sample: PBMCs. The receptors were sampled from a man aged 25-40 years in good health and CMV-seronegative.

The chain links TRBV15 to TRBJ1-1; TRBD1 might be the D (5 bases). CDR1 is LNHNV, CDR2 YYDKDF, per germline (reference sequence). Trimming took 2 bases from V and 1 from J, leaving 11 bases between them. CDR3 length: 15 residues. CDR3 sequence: CATSRTRTGNTEAFF. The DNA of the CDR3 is TGTGCCACCAGCAGAACCCGTACAGGGAACACTGAAGCTTTCTTT.

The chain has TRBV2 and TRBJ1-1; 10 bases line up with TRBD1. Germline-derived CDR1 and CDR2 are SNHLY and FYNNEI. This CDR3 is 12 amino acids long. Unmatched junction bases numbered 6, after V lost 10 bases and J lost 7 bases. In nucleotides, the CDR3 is TGTGCCACCACCCGGGACAGGGGTGAAGCTTTCTTT. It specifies CATTRDRGEAFF.

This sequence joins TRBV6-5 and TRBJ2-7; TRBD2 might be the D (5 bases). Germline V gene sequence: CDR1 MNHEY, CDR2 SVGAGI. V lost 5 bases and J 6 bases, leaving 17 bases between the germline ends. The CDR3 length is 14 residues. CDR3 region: CASSRSWASGEQYF. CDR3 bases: TGTGCCAGCAGTCGGAGCTGGGCCAGCGGCGAGCAGTACTTC.

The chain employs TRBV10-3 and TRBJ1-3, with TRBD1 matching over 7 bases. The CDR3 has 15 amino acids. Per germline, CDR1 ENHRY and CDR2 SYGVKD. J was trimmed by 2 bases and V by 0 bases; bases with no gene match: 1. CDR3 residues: CAISESGTAGNTIYF. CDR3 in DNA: TGTGCCATCAGTGAGTCTGGGACAGCTGGAAACACCATATATTTT.

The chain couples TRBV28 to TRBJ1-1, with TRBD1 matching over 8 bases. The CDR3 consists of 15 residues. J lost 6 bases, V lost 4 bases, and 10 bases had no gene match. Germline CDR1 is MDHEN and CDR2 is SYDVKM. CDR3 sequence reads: CASSSPTGAPAEAFF. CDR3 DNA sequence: TGTGCCAGCAGTTCCCCGACAGGGGCCCCCGCTGAAGCTTTCTTT.

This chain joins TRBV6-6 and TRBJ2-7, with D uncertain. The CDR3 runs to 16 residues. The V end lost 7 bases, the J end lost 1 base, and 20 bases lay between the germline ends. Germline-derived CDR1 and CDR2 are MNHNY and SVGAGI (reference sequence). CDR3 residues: CASTPVPRQPSYEQYF. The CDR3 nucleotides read TGTGCCAGCACCCCAGTCCCCAGGCAGCCTTCCTACGAGCAGTACTTC.

CDR3 sequence: CASSLRGQGRRNTEAFF. For the CDR3, the DNA is TGTGCCAGCAGTCTCCGCGGGCAAGGGCGGAGGAACACTGAAGCTTTCTTT. V usage is TRBV28 and J usage is TRBJ1-1; D ambiguous. The germline V gene encodes CDR1 MDHEN and CDR2 SYDVKM. The CDR3 has 17 amino acids. V lost 5 bases and J 1 base, leaving 20 bases between the germline ends.

CDR3 loop: CASSSWTSGNNEQFF. The CDR3 nucleotides read TGTGCCAGCAGTTCTTGGACTAGCGGTAACAATGAGCAGTTCTTC. The rearrangement joins TRBV6-5 to TRBJ2-1; TRBD2 matches 10 bases. The CDR3 consists of 15 residues. Germline CDR1 is MNHEY and CDR2 is SVGAGI. The junction had 5 bases not matched to a gene; V was cut back by 4 bases and J by 5 bases.

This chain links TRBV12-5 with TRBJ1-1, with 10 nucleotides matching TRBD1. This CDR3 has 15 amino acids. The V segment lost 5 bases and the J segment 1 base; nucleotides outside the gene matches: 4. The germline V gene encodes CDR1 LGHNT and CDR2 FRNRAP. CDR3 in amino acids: CASGGGQGENTEAFF. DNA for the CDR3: TGTGCTAGTGGTGGTGGACAGGGGGAGAACACTGAAGCTTTCTTT.

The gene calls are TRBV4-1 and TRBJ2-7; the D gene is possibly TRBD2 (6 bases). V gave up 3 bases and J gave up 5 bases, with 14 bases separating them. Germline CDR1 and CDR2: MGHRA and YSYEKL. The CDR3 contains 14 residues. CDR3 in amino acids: CASSHESGGDEQYF. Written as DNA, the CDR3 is TGCGCCAGCAGCCACGAGAGTGGAGGGGACGAGCAGTACTTC.

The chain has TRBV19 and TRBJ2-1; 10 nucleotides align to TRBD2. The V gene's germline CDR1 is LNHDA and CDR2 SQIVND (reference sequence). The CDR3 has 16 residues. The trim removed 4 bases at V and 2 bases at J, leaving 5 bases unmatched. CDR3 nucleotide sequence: TGTGCCAGTAGTAACATAGGACTAGCGGCCTACAATGAGCAGTTCTTC. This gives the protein CASSNIGLAAYNEQFF.

CDR3 protein: CASSLGELSRGEQYF. The CDR3 bases are TGTGCCAGCAGCTTAGGAGAACTTTCCCGGGGCGAGCAGTACTTC. This chain uses TRBV7-9 with TRBJ2-7; D may be TRBD2 (5 bases). V was cut by 1 base and J by 6 bases, with 16 bases left in between. CDR3 size: 15 residues. Germline V lookup: CDR1 SEHNR, CDR2 FQNEAQ (reference sequence).

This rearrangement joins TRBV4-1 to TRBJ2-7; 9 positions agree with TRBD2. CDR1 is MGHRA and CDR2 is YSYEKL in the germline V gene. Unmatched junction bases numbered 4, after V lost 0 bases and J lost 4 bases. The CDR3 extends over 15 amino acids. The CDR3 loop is CASSQESSGIYEQYF. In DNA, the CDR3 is TGCGCCAGCAGCCAAGAGTCTAGCGGGATTTACGAGCAGTACTTC.

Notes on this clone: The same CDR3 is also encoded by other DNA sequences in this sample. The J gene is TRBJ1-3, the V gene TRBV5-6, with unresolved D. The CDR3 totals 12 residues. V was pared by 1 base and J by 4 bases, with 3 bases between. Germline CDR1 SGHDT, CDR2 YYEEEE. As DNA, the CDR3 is TGTGCCAGCAGCTTGCGGGGAAACACCATATATTTT. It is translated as CASSLRGNTIYF.

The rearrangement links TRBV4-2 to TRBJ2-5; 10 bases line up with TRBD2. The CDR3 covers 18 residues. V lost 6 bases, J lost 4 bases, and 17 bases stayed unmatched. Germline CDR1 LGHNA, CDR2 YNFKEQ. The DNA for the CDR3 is TGTGCCAGCAGACTCCGCGGTAGCGGGAGGTTGATAGGAGAGACCCAGTACTTC. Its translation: CASRLRGSGRLIGETQYF.

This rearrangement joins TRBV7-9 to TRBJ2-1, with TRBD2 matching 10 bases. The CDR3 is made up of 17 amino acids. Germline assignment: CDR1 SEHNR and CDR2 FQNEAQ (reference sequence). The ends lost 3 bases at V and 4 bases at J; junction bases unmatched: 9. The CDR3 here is CASSFDPGTSAYNEQFF. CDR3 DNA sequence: TGTGCCAGCAGCTTTGACCCCGGGACTAGCGCGTACAATGAGCAGTTCTTC. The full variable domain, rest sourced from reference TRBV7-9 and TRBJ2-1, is DTGVSQNPRHKITKRGQNVTFRCDPISEHNRLYWYRQTLGQGPEFLTYFQNEAQLEKSRLLSDRFSAERPKGSFSTLEIQRTEQGDSAMYLCASSFDPGTSAYNEQFFGPGTRLTVL.

The CDR3: CASSPGDGIYNEQFF. The CDR3 DNA reads as TGTGCCAGCAGCCCAGGGGACGGGATATACAATGAGCAGTTCTTC. The chain employs TRBV9 and TRBJ2-1; D may be TRBD1 (6 bases). Germline CDR1 is SGDLS and CDR2 is YYNGEE. The ends were cut back, 4 bases at V and 4 bases at J, with 15 bases in the middle. CDR3 length equals 15 residues. Full variable domain (rest looked up from reference TRBV9 and TRBJ2-1): DSGVTQTPKHLITATGQRVTLRCSPRSGDLSVYWYQQSLDQGLQFLIQYYNGEERAKGNILERFSAQQFPDLHSELNLSSLELGDSALYFCASSPGDGIYNEQFFGPGTRLTVL.

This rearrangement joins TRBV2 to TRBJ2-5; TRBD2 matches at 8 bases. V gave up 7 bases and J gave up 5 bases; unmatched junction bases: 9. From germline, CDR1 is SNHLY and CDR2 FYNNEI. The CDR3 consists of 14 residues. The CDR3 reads CASNEGGRRETQYF. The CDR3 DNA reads TGTGCCAGCAACGAGGGCGGGAGGAGGGAGACCCAGTACTTC.

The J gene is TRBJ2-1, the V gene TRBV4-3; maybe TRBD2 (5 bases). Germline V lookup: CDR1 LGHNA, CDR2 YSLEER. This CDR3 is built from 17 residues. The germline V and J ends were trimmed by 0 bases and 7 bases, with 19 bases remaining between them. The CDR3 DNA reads TGCGCCAGCAGCCAAGATCTGGGCGAGGGCCTTAGAAATGAGCAGTTCTTC. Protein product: CASSQDLGEGLRNEQFF.

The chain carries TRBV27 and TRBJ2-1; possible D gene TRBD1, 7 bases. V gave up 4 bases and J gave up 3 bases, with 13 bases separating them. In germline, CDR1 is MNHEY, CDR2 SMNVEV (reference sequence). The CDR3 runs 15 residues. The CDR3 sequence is CASSWGRGDYNEQFF. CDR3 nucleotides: TGTGCCAGCAGTTGGGGCAGGGGGGACTACAATGAGCAGTTCTTC.

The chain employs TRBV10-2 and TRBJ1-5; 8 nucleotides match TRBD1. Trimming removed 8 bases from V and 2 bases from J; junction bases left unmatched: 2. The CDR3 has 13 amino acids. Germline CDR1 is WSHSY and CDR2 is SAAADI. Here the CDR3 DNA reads TGCGCCAGCCAGACAGGGGGCAATCAGCCCCAGCATTTT. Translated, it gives CASQTGGNQPQHF.